This T cell receptor beta chain was identified during a study of T cell changes during pregnancy in multiple sclerosis. This clone appeared a single time. Clones were read by immunoSEQ multiplex PCR, and TCRdb kept only the in-frame ones, dropping some. Here the sample spans 30,000 to 40,000 clones, 90% being singletons. This specimen was CD4+ T cells from peripheral blood mononuclear cells, taken in the second trimester of pregnancy. This sequence originates from a female donor with multiple sclerosis, enrolled in a pregnancy study.

The CDR3 nucleotides read TGTGCCAGCAGCCTCAACTACCGGGACAAGTTTAGCAATCAGCCCCAGCATTTT. Translating it yields CASSLNYRDKFSNQPQHF. This chain connects TRBV16 to TRBJ1-5, with a tentative D call TRBD1 (6 bases). The V gene lost 4 bases and the J gene lost 0 bases, with 19 bases spanning the gap. The germline CDR1 and CDR2 sequences are KGHSY and FQNENV. This CDR3 comprises 18 residues.